The 3 T cell receptor beta chains below come from one sample, sequenced in a study of cytotoxic CD8 clonotypes in ibrutinib-treated CLL. Generated by immunoSEQ multiplex PCR, the TCRdb table keeps only in-frame clones and is missing some. The sample consists of about 150,000 clones, around 76% of them appearing once. The sequencing here drew on PBMCs, taken after 24 months of ibrutinib treatment. The receptor set was obtained from a human donor with chronic lymphocytic leukemia.

The chain employs TRBV9 and TRBJ2-1, with TRBD2 identical over 9 bases. CDR1 and CDR2 from the germline V gene are SGDLS and YYNGEE. The trim removed 4 bases at V and 5 bases at J, leaving 7 bases unmatched. This CDR3 region has 15 residues. CDR3 amino acids: CASSPHRLADNEQFF. The CDR3 DNA sequence: TGTGCCAGCAGCCCACACCGACTAGCGGACAATGAGCAGTTCTTC. Together with reference TRBV9 and TRBJ2-1, the CDR3 gives the full variable domain: DSGVTQTPKHLITATGQRVTLRCSPRSGDLSVYWYQQSLDQGLQFLIQYYNGEERAKGNILERFSAQQFPDLHSELNLSSLELGDSALYFCASSPHRLADNEQFFGPGTRLTVL.

The CDR3 protein is CASSRDRGRPMNTEAFF. The DNA of the CDR3 is TGTGCCAGCAGCCGCGACAGGGGGAGGCCCATGAACACTGAAGCTTTCTTT. The V gene is TRBV11-2, the J gene TRBJ1-1, with 9 nucleotides matching TRBD1. Germline assignment: CDR1 SGHAT and CDR2 FQNNGV. There are 17 residues in the CDR3. The V segment lost 5 bases and the J segment 0 bases; nucleotides outside the gene matches: 10. The full variable domain, with the rest looked up from reference TRBV11-2 and TRBJ1-1, is EAGVAQSPRYKIIEKRQSVAFWCNPISGHATLYWYQQILGQGPKLLIQFQNNGVVDDSQLPKDRFSAERLKGVDSTLKIQPAKLEDSAVYLCASSRDRGRPMNTEAFFGQGTRLTVV.

V gene TRBV28 combines with J gene TRBJ1-4, with 11 bases that match TRBD1. V was clipped by 6 bases and J by 8 bases; unmatched bases: 8. CDR3 length: 15 amino acids. Looked up from germline, CDR1 is MDHEN and CDR2 is SYDVKM. CDR3 protein: CASSLAGTGGEKLFF. In DNA form, the CDR3 reads TGTGCCAGCAGCCTGGCCGGGACAGGGGGGGAAAAACTGTTTTTT.